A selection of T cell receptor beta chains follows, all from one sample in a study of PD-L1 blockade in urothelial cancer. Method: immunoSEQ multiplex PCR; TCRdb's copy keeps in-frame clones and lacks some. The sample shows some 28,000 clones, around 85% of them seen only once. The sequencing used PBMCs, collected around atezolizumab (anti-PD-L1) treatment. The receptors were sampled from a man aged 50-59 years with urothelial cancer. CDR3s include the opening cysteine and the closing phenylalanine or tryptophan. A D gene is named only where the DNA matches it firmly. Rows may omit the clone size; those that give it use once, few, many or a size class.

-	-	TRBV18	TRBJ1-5	CASSPGGDQPQHF	TGTGCCAGCTCACCGGGAGGGGATCAGCCCCAGCATTTT
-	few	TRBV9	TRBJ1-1	CASSVRTEMNTEAFF	TGTGCCAGCAGCGTGCGGACAGAAATGAACACTGAAGCTTTCTTT
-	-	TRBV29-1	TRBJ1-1	CSVDGGATEAFF	TGCAGCGTTGATGGGGGGGCGACTGAAGCTTTCTTT
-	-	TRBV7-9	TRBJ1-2	CASSFPQGNGYTF	TGTGCCAGCAGCTTCCCCCAGGGGAATGGCTACACCTTC
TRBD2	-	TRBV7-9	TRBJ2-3	CASSLGGGRALNTDTQYF	TGTGCCAGCAGCTTAGGCGGCGGGAGGGCCCTCAACACAGATACGCAGTATTTT
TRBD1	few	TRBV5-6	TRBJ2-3	CASSSGQGADTQYF	TGTGCCAGCAGCTCCGGACAGGGTGCAGATACGCAGTATTTT
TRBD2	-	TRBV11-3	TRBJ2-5	CASSDGGGQETQYF	TGTGCCAGCAGCGACGGGGGGGGGCAAGAGACCCAGTACTTC
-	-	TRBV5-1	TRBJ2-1	CASSPRETSSYNEQFF	TGCGCCAGCAGCCCTCGGGAGACTAGCTCCTACAATGAGCAGTTCTTC
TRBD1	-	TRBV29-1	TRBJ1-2	CSVETGGETHTPYGYTF	TGCAGCGTTGAAACAGGGGGCGAGACCCATACGCCTTATGGCTACACCTTC
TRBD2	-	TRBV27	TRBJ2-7	CASSKAGNSYEQYF	TGTGCCAGCAGTAAAGCGGGAAACTCCTACGAGCAGTACTTC
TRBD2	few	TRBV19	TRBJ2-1	CASSPSGGNEQFF	TGTGCCAGTAGTCCCTCGGGGGGTAATGAGCAGTTCTTC
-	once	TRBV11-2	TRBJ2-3	CASSFGGRHPSTDTQYF	TGTGCCAGCAGCTTTGGTGGCAGGCACCCTAGCACAGATACGCAGTATTTT
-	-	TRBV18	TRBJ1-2	CASSPKGSPPNGYTF	TGTGCCAGCTCACCTAAAGGGAGTCCCCCAAATGGCTACACCTTC
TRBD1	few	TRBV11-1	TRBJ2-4	CASSVGQGIQYF	TGTGCCAGCAGCGTCGGACAGGGGATTCAGTACTTC
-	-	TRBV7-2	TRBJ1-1	CASSSYTEAFF	TGTGCCAGCAGCTCCTACACTGAAGCTTTCTTT
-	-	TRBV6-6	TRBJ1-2	CASSYDTNYGYTF	TGTGCCAGCAGTTACGACACTAACTATGGCTACACCTTC
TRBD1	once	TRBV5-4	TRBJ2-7	CASSLGQGAYEQYF	TGTGCCAGCAGCTTGGGCCAGGGGGCTTACGAGCAGTACTTC
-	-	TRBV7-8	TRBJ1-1	CASSLGPGLNTEAFF	TGTGCCAGCAGCTTAGGTCCAGGCTTGAACACTGAAGCTTTCTTT